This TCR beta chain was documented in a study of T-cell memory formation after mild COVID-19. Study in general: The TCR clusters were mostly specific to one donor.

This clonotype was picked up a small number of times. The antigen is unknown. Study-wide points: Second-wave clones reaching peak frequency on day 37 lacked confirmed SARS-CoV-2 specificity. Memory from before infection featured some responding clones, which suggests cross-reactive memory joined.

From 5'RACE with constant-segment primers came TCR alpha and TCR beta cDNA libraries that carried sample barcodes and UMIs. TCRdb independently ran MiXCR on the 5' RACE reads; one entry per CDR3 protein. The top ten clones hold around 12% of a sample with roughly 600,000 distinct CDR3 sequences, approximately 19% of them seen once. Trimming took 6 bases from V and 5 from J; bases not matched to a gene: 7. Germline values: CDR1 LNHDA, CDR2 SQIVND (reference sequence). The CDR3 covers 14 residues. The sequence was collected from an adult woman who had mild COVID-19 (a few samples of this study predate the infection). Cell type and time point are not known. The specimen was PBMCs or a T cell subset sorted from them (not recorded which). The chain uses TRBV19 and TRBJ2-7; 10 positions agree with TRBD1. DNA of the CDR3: TGTGCCAGTAGCCCGACAGGGGGCATCGACGAGCAGTACTTC. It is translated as CASSPTGGIDEQYF.